What follows are 21 T cell receptor beta chains derived from one specimen sequenced in a study of tumour-infiltrating T cells in Burkitt lymphoma. Measured with immunoSEQ multiplex PCR; TCRdb has only the in-frame clones, and not every one. The sample yields about 1,300 clones, 99% seen once. Source material: tumor tissue. The receptors derive from a human donor with Burkitt lymphoma.

The chain carries TRBV7-8 and TRBJ2-3; 12 bases are a match to TRBD2. The CDR3 covers 17 residues. Per germline, CDR1 SGHVS and CDR2 FQNEAQ. The V and J ends lost 5 bases and 5 bases, in that order; junction bases with no gene match: 11. The CDR3 region is CASSRRLAGEPGDTQYF. CDR3 DNA sequence: TGTGCCAGCAGCCGTAGACTAGCGGGGGAACCGGGAGATACGCAGTATTTT.

The chain recombines TRBV10-2 with TRBJ2-7; tentative D call: TRBD1 (6 bases). CDR1 and CDR2 from the germline V gene are WSHSY and SAAADI. This CDR3 is 11 amino acids long. Trimming cost V 10 bases and J 5 bases, with 12 bases left between them. The CDR3 protein is CATFEGDEQYF. CDR3 bases: TGCGCCACCTTCGAGGGGGACGAGCAGTACTTC.

V and J are TRBV6-6 and TRBJ2-2, with TRBD2 identical over 7 bases. The V gene end was trimmed by 6 bases and the J gene end by 5 bases; junction bases not matched to a gene: 9. Per the germline V gene, CDR1 is MNHNY and CDR2 is SVGAGI (reference sequence). The CDR3 is 15 residues long. CDR3: CASRTRTRRTGELFF. The CDR3 DNA follows: TGTGCCAGCAGAACTAGGACTAGAAGGACCGGGGAGCTGTTTTTT.

The rearrangement joins TRBV4-1 to TRBJ2-1; TRBD2 is a possible D gene (5 bases). CDR3 length equals 15 residues. In germline, CDR1 is MGHRA, CDR2 YSYEKL. Trimming pared 4 bases from V and 3 bases from J, leaving 13 bases between. CDR3 loop: CASSPGISHYNEQFF. In DNA form, the CDR3 reads TGCGCCAGCAGCCCCGGGATCAGTCACTACAATGAGCAGTTCTTC.

Written as DNA, the CDR3 is TGCGCCAGCAGCCAAGGACGCGCTAGCTCCTACGAGCAGTACTTC. Amino acids: CASSQGRASSYEQYF. The rearrangement joins TRBV4-3 to TRBJ2-7; D ambiguous. The CDR3 spans 15 residues. Germline CDR1 LGHNA, CDR2 YSLEER. The germline V and J ends were trimmed by 1 base and 0 bases, with 10 bases remaining between them.

This clone was detected a few times. V usage is TRBV7-3 and J usage is TRBJ2-2; D unclear. This CDR3 comprises 16 residues. V was trimmed by 6 bases and J by 6 bases, leaving 20 bases between them. Germline CDR1 and CDR2: SGHTA and FQGTGA. CDR3 protein: CASSPIISSAAGELFF. CDR3 DNA: TGTGCCAGCAGTCCTATAATATCAAGTGCGGCCGGGGAGCTGTTTTTT.

The chain joins TRBV7-9 to TRBJ1-2; D uncertain. Germline CDR1 reads SEHNR; CDR2 reads FQNEAQ (reference sequence). Trimming left V 0 bases short and J 2 bases short, with 13 bases between. The CDR3 contains 16 residues. CDR3 in DNA: TGTGCCAGCAGCTTAGCTTCAGGAGATACCAACTATGGCTACACCTTC. Its translation: CASSLASGDTNYGYTF.

This chain links TRBV30 with TRBJ1-2, with D possibly being TRBD1 (6 bases). The CDR3 extends over 15 amino acids. Trimming stripped 5 bases from V and 6 bases from J, with 22 bases between. Germline loops: CDR1 GTSNPN, CDR2 SVGIG (reference sequence). The CDR3 reads CAWAGHPVRENGYTF. CDR3 DNA sequence: TGTGCCTGGGCGGGACACCCCGTCCGAGAAAATGGCTACACCTTC.

J is TRBJ1-3 and V is TRBV7-6; D is unclear. The V end was cut by 5 bases, the J end by 0 bases, with 14 bases between. The germline V gene has CDR1 SGHVS and CDR2 FNYEAQ. This CDR3 is built from 16 residues. The CDR3 nucleotides read TGTGCCAGCAGCCAAGGCCGGCGGACCTCTGGAAACACCATATATTTT. It codes for CASSQGRRTSGNTIYF.

This chain joins TRBV5-1 and TRBJ2-7, with 12 bases aligning to TRBD2. J gave up 5 bases and V 4 bases, and 4 bases lay outside the gene matches. CDR1 and CDR2 from the germline V gene are SGHRS and YFSETQ. This CDR3 has 14 residues. As DNA, the CDR3 is TGCGCCAGCAGCCCGCGACTAGCGGGAGACGAGCAGTACTTC. The encoded protein is CASSPRLAGDEQYF. Together with reference TRBV5-1 and TRBJ2-7, the CDR3 gives the full variable domain: KAGVTQTPRYLIKTRGQQVTLSCSPISGHRSVSWYQQTPGQGLQFLFEYFSETQRNKGNFPGRFSGRQFSNSRSEMNVSTLELGDSALYLCASSPRLAGDEQYFGPGTRLTVT.

This chain connects TRBV5-1 to TRBJ2-5; 8 nucleotides line up with TRBD1. The CDR3 has 15 amino acids. CDR1 SGHRS and CDR2 YFSETQ come from the germline V gene. Unmatched junction bases numbered 7, after V lost 4 bases and J lost 2 bases. CDR3 protein: CASSVSGTGQETQYF. The CDR3 bases are TGCGCCAGCAGCGTGTCCGGGACAGGACAAGAGACCCAGTACTTC.

J is TRBJ1-2 and V is TRBV2, with 8 nucleotides matching TRBD1. V lost 5 bases, J lost 1 base, and 3 bases stayed unmatched. This CDR3 region has 14 residues. Germline V lookup: CDR1 SNHLY, CDR2 FYNNEI. The CDR3 reads CASSIDRGNYGYTF. The CDR3 DNA reads TGTGCCAGCAGTATAGACAGGGGTAACTATGGCTACACCTTC.

This clone was observed a single time. This chain links TRBV2 with TRBJ1-5; D unclear. CDR3 length equals 16 residues. Germline lookup yields CDR1 SNHLY and CDR2 FYNNEI. The V end lost 7 bases, the J end lost 3 bases, and 19 bases lay between the germline ends. As DNA, the CDR3 is TGTGCCAGCACTCCCGAAAGGTCGGACTACAATCAGCCCCAGCATTTT. Translation gives CASTPERSDYNQPQHF.

The CDR3 protein is CASSRSQGDNQPQHF. In DNA form, the CDR3 reads TGTGCCAGTAGTAGATCCCAGGGGGACAATCAGCCCCAGCATTTT. V gene TRBV19 combines with J gene TRBJ1-5, with 7 bases aligning to TRBD1. V was clipped by 4 bases and J by 3 bases; unmatched bases: 6. The CDR3 consists of 15 residues. Germline V lookup: CDR1 LNHDA, CDR2 SQIVND (reference sequence).

CDR3 in DNA: TGTGCCTGGAGTCTCCTAGCCCTATCCTACGAGCAGTACTTC. Its protein product is CAWSLLALSYEQYF. The V call is TRBV30, the J call TRBJ2-7, with TRBD2 as a possible D gene (5 bases). There are 14 residues in the CDR3. CDR1 GTSNPN and CDR2 SVGIG come from the germline V gene (reference sequence). V dropped 2 bases and J dropped 1 base, with 12 bases sitting between them. The full variable domain, rest sourced from reference TRBV30 and TRBJ2-7, is SQTIHQWPATLVQPVGSPLSLECTVEGTSNPNLYWYRQAAGRGLQLLFYSVGIGQISSEVPQNLSASRPQDRQFILSSKKLLLSDSGFYLCAWSLLALSYEQYFGPGTRLTVT.

The DNA for the CDR3 is TGTGCCAGCAGCCCGTATGGTAGTGCAACTAATGAAAAACTGTTTTTT. The encoded protein is CASSPYGSATNEKLFF. The gene calls are TRBV9 and TRBJ1-4; D remains unclear. This CDR3 is 16 amino acids long. CDR1 SGDLS and CDR2 YYNGEE come from the germline V gene. The V end lost 4 bases, the J end lost 0 bases, and 13 bases lay between the germline ends.

This chain connects TRBV7-2 to TRBJ1-2; D is undetermined. Per germline, CDR1 SGHTA and CDR2 FQGNSA. V was shortened by 5 bases and J by 8 bases, with 9 bases between the two germline ends. The CDR3 has 11 amino acids. In DNA form, the CDR3 reads TGTGCCAGCAGCGCCTATGGCGGCTACACCTTC. It encodes CASSAYGGYTF.

The chain has TRBV9 and TRBJ2-2; the D is unclear. The V end lost 3 bases, the J end lost 5 bases, and 14 bases lay between the germline ends. Germline V lookup: CDR1 SGDLS, CDR2 YYNGEE. CDR3 length: 15 amino acids. CDR3 amino acids: CASSGPPWGTGELFF. The CDR3 nucleotides read TGTGCCAGCAGCGGACCCCCCTGGGGAACCGGGGAGCTGTTTTTT.

For the CDR3, the DNA is TGTGCCAGTAGTATACGAATTTTCGATGGCTACACCTTC. Its protein product is CASSIRIFDGYTF. The rearrangement joins TRBV19 to TRBJ1-2; D remains unclear. CDR3 length: 13 residues. Germline values: CDR1 LNHDA, CDR2 SQIVND (reference sequence). V lost 2 bases, J lost 6 bases, and 10 bases lay in between.

This clone was found once. This chain connects TRBV6-6 to TRBJ2-1; no clear D gene. The germline gives CDR1 MNHNY, CDR2 SVGAGI (reference sequence). This CDR3 spans 12 amino acids. The germline V and J ends were trimmed by 3 bases and 10 bases, with 10 bases remaining between them. The chain's CDR3 is CASSYQGPEQFF. The CDR3 DNA reads TGTGCCAGCAGTTATCAAGGGCCCGAGCAGTTCTTC.

The chain recombines TRBV7-2 with TRBJ2-2; D is unclear. Trimming stripped 5 bases from V and 4 bases from J, with 8 bases between. This CDR3 has 13 residues. Germline loops: CDR1 SGHTA, CDR2 FQGNSA. CDR3 amino acids: CASSPRRTGELFF. CDR3 sequence (DNA): TGTGCCAGCAGCCCCCGTCGCACCGGGGAGCTGTTTTTT.